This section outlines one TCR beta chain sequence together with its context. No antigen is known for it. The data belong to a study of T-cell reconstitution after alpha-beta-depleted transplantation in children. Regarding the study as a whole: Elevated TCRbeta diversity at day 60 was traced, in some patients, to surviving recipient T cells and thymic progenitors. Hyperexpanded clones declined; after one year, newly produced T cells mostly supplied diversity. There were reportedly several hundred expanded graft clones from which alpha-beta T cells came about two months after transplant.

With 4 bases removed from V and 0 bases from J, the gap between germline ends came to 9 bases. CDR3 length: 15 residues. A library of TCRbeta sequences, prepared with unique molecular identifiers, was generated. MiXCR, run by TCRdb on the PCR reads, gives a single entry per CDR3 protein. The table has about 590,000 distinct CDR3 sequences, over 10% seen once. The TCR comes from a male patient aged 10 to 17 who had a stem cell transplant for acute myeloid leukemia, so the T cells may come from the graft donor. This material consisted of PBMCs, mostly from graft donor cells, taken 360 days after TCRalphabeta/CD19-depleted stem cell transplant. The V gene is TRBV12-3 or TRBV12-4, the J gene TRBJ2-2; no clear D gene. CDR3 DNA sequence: TGTGCCAGCAGTTATCGTACCCCGAACACCGGGGAGCTGTTTTTT. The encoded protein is CASSYRTPNTGELFF.